A selection of T cell receptor beta chains follows, all from one sample in a study of radiation and T cells in renal cell carcinoma. This table comes from immunoSEQ multiplex PCR, and its TCRdb copy is limited to in-frame clones, with some not included. The sample has some 75,000 clones, more than 75% seen once. Sequencing used blood, obtained from a patient whose treatment included radiotherapy and nephrectomy. The source is a man in his 60s with renal cell carcinoma. Each CDR3 is given with its conserved first and last residue. A D gene is named only where the DNA matches it firmly. Clone sizes are given selectively: once, few, many, or a class where the clone is expanded.

clone size | D gene | J gene | CDR3 length | V gene | CDR3 DNA | CDR3 protein
- | - | TRBJ2-2 | 14 | TRBV11-2 | TGTGCCAGCAGCTTTTGGGTAGCGACCGGGGAGCTGTTTTTT | CASSFWVATGELFF
- | TRBD1 | TRBJ2-7 | 16 | TRBV27 | TGTGCCAGCAGTTCAACCGGGACAGGGAAAGGCTACGAGCAGTACTTC | CASSSTGTGKGYEQYF
- | - | TRBJ2-6 | 14 | TRBV5-5 | TGTGCCAGCAGCTTCAGGGATGGGGCCAACGTCCTGACTTTC | CASSFRDGANVLTF
- | TRBD2 | TRBJ2-5 | 16 | TRBV28 | TGTGCCACCTTATCGACCGGGACTAGCGGGATCGAGACCCAGTACTTC | CATLSTGTSGIETQYF
- | - | TRBJ2-7 | 14 | TRBV7-2 | TGTGCCAGCAGCTTTGGTAGGAGGTCGGGCGAGCAGTACTTC | CASSFGRRSGEQYF
few | - | TRBJ1-5 | 11 | TRBV10-3 | TGTGCCATCCAAGAGTATCAGCCCCAGCATTTT | CAIQEYQPQHF
- | - | TRBJ2-6 | 17 | TRBV19 | TGTGCCAGTAGTATTTTCGCCCGGGCAGGTGGGGCCAACGTCCTGACTTTC | CASSIFARAGGANVLTF
- | - | TRBJ1-1 | 15 | TRBV18 | TGTGCCAGCTCACCGCTCGGACCGATGAACACTGAAGCTTTCTTT | CASSPLGPMNTEAFF
- | - | TRBJ2-7 | 14 | TRBV11-2 | TGTGCCAGCAGCTCCGGGTTGACCCCCTACGAGCAGTACTTC | CASSSGLTPYEQYF
- | - | TRBJ2-7 | 11 | TRBV28 | TGTGCCAGCAGTCAGGGGTACGAGCAGTACTTC | CASSQGYEQYF
- | - | TRBJ2-3 | 15 | TRBV11-3 | TGTGCCAGCAGCCCCCGGCGGGAAGCCACAGATACGCAGTATTTT | CASSPRREATDTQYF
few | - | TRBJ1-1 | 14 | TRBV5-1 | TGCGCCAGCAGCAGGGACGGGGGCGACACTGAAGCTTTCTTT | CASSRDGGDTEAFF
- | TRBD2 | TRBJ2-5 | 14 | TRBV19 | TGTGCCAGTAGTATTCCGGGACTACAAGAGACCCAGTACTTC | CASSIPGLQETQYF
few | - | TRBJ1-5 | 14 | TRBV28 | TGTGCCAGCAGTTCTACAGGGCGCGTGGGTCCCCAGCATTTT | CASSSTGRVGPQHF
- | TRBD2 | TRBJ2-2 | 15 | TRBV6-5 | TGTGCCAGCAAAACTAGCGGGAGTCATACCGGGGAGCTGTTTTTT | CASKTSGSHTGELFF
- | TRBD2 | TRBJ2-7 | 14 | TRBV6-5 | TGTGCCAGCACCCCCGCGGGAGGCCCCTACGAGCAGTACTTC | CASTPAGGPYEQYF
- | TRBD1 | TRBJ1-5 | 14 | TRBV4-1 | TGCGCCAGCAGCCCCAGACAGGGTTCCCAGCCCCAGCATTTT | CASSPRQGSQPQHF
once | - | TRBJ2-3 | 13 | TRBV27 | TGTGCCAGCAGTTTTGGCAGGGAAGATACGCAGTATTTT | CASSFGREDTQYF
- | - | TRBJ2-2 | 14 | TRBV28 | TGTGCCAGCAGTTTAGCGGACTACACCGGGGAGCTGTTTTTT | CASSLADYTGELFF
- | TRBD1 | TRBJ2-3 | 15 | TRBV19 | TGTGCCAGTAGTCCAGGACAGGGGGAGCTGGGTACGCAGTATTTT | CASSPGQGELGTQYF
once | TRBD1 | TRBJ2-3 | 15 | TRBV27 | TGTGCCAGCAACCTCCGGGACAGGCCCACAGATACGCAGTATTTT | CASNLRDRPTDTQYF
- | - | TRBJ2-5 | 15 | TRBV4-2 | TGTGCCAGCAGCCAAGGGCCTAGCGCCGAAGAGACCCAGTACTTC | CASSQGPSAEETQYF